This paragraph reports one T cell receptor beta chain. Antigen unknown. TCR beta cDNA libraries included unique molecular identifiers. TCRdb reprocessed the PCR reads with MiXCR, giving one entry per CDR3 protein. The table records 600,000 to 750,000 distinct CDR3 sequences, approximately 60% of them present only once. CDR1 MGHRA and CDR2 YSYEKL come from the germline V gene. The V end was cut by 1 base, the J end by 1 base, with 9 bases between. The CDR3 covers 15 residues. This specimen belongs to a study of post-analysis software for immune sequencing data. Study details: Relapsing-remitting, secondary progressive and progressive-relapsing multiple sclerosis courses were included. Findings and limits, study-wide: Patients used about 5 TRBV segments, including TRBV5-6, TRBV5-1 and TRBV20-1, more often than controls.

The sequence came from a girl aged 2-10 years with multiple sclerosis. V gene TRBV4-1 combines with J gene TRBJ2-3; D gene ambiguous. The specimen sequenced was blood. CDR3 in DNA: TGCGCCAGCAGCCAAGTGGTGGCCCGCACAGATACGCAGTATTTT. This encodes CASSQVVARTDTQYF.